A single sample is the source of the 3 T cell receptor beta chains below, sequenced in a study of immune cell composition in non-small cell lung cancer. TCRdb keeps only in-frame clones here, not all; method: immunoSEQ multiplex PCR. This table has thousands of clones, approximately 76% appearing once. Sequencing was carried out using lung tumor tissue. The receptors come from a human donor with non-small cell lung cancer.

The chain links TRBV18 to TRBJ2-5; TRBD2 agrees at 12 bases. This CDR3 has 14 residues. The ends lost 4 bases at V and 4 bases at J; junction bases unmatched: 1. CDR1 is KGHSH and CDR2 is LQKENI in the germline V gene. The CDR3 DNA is TGTGCCAGCTCACAACTAGCGGGAGGAGAGACCCAGTACTTC. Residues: CASSQLAGGETQYF.

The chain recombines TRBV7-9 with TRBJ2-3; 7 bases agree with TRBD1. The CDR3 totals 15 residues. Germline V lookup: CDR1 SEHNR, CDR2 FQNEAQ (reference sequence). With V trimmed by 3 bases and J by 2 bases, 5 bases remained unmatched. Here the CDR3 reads CASSFGDSPTDTQYF. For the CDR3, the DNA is TGTGCCAGCAGCTTTGGGGACAGCCCCACAGATACGCAGTATTTT.

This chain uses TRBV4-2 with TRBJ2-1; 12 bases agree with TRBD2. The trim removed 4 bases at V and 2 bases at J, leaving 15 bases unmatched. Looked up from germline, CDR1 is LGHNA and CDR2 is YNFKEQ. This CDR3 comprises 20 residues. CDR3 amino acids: CASSPKIRTSGINPYNEQFF. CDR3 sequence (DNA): TGTGCCAGCAGCCCCAAAATTCGGACTAGCGGGATTAATCCCTACAATGAGCAGTTCTTC.